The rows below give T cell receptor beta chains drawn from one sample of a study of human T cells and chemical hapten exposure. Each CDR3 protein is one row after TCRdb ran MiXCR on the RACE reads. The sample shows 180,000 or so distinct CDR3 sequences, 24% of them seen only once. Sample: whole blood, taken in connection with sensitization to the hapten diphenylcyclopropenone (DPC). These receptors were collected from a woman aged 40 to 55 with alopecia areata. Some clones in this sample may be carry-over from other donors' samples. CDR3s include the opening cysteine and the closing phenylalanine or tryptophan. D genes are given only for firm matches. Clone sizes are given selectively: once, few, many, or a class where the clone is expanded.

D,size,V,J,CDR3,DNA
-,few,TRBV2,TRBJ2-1,CASARESSYNEQFF,TGTGCCAGCGCCCGGGAGAGCTCCTACAATGAGCAGTTCTTC
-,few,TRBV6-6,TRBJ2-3,CASSYGQVGDTQYF,TGTGCCAGCAGTTACGGACAAGTTGGAGATACGCAGTATTTT
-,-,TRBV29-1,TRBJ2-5,CSVLGAGQIYQETQYF,TGCAGCGTCCTAGGGGCCGGACAGATATACCAAGAGACCCAGTACTTC
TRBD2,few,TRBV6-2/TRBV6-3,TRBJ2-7,CASSSSSGRAAYEQYF,TGTGCCAGCAGTTCTTCTAGCGGGAGGGCCGCCTACGAGCAGTACTTC
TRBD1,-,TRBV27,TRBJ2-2,CASSLGGIATGELFF,TGTGCCAGCAGCCTAGGGGGCATAGCTACCGGGGAGCTGTTTTTT
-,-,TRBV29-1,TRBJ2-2,CSATAGNTGELFF,TGCAGCGCTACGGCAGGGAACACCGGGGAGCTGTTTTTT
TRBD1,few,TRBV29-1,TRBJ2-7,CSVTGTVNYEQYF,TGCAGCGTTACCGGGACAGTCAACTACGAGCAGTACTTC
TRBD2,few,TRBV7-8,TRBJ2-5,CASSLWIAGGQETQYF,TGTGCCAGCAGCTTATGGATAGCGGGAGGGCAAGAGACCCAGTACTTC
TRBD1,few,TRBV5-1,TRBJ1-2,CASSPLQGTQGYTF,TGCGCCAGCAGCCCGCTACAGGGGACCCAAGGCTACACCTTC
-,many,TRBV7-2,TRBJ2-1,CASSSRISSYNEQFF,TGTGCCAGCAGCTCGCGAATCAGCTCCTACAATGAGCAGTTCTTC
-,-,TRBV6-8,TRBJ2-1,CASSSRHTSYNEQFF,TGTGCCAGCAGCTCCCGACACACCTCCTACAATGAGCAGTTCTTC
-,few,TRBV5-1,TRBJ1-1,CASSQDHMNTEAFF,TGCGCCAGCAGCCAAGATCACATGAACACTGAAGCTTTCTTT
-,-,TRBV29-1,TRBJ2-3,CSVEAPIRLVGSTDTQYF,TGCAGCGTTGAAGCCCCCATTCGTCTAGTGGGGAGCACAGATACGCAGTATTTT
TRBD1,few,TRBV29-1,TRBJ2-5,CSGSDRGLETQYF,TGCAGCGGTTCGGACAGGGGGCTAGAGACCCAGTACTTC
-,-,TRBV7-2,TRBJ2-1,CASSPTWNEQFF,TGTGCCAGCAGCCCAACTTGGAATGAGCAGTTCTTC
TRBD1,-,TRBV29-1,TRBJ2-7,CSAGQGSYEQYF,TGCAGCGCAGGACAGGGCTCCTACGAGCAGTACTTC
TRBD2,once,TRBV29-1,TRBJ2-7,CSVRVAGGPYEQHF,TGCAGCGTGCGGGTAGCGGGAGGCCCCTACGAGCAGCACTTC
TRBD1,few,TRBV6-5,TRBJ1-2,CASSYSVGQGHGYTF,TGTGCCAGCAGTTATTCCGTGGGACAGGGCCACGGCTACACCTTC
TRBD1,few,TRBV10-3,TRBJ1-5,CAIREGARNQPQHF,TGTGCCATCAGGGAGGGGGCGAGAAATCAGCCCCAGCATTTT
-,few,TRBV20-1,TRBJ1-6,CSARDGTSPLHF,TGCAGTGCTAGAGATGGGACCTCACCCCTCCACTTT
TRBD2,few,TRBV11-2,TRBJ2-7,CASSSTSGGLYEQYF,TGTGCCAGCAGCAGTACTAGCGGAGGTCTCTACGAGCAGTACTTC
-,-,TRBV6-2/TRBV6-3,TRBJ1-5,CAGSLTWNQPQHF,TGTGCCGGCAGCCTTACGTGGAATCAGCCCCAGCATTTT
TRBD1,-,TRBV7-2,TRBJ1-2,CASSLGTGGFGGYTF,TGTGCCAGCAGCTTAGGGACAGGAGGATTTGGGGGCTACACCTTC
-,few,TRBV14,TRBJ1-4,CASSRSFGEKLFF,TGTGCCAGCTCTCGGAGTTTTGGCGAAAAACTGTTTTTT
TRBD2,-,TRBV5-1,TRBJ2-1,CASSLAGTSGRAVHEQFF,TGCGCCAGCAGCTTGGCTGGGACTAGCGGGAGGGCAGTCCATGAGCAGTTCTTC
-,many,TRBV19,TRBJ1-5,CASSISRGLGQPQHF,TGTGCCAGTAGTATTAGTCGGGGGCTTGGTCAGCCCCAGCATTTT
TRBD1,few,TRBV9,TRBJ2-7,CASSPADRGGSYEQYF,TGTGCCAGCAGCCCAGCGGACAGGGGGGGCTCCTACGAGCAGTACTTC
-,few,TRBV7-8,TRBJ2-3,CASEGLDTQYF,TGTGCCAGCGAAGGCCTCGATACGCAGTATTTT
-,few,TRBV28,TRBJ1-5,CASSLWSGNQPQHF,TGTGCCAGCAGTTTGTGGTCGGGCAATCAGCCCCAGCATTTT
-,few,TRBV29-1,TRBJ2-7,CSVGGGSLSSYEQYF,TGCAGCGTTGGAGGGGGGAGTCTGAGCTCCTACGAGCAGTACTTC
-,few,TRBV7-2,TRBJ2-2,CASTASGPNTGELFF,TGTGCCAGCACTGCCTCGGGGCCCAACACCGGGGAGCTGTTTTTT
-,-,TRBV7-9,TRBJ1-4,CASSLGVVEKLFF,TGTGCCAGCAGCCTAGGGGTTGTTGAAAAACTGTTTTTT
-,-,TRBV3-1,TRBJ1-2,CASSQTQNYGYTF,TGTGCCAGCAGCCAAACCCAAAACTATGGCTACACCTTC
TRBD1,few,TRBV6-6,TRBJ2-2,CASTNRGTGELFF,TGTGCCAGCACGAACAGGGGCACCGGGGAGCTGTTTTTT
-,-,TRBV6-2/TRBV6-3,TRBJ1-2,CAVARLNYGYTF,TGTGCCGTGGCCAGGCTTAACTATGGCTACACCTTC
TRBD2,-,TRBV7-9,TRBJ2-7,CASSLERLAVDEQYF,TGTGCCAGCAGCTTAGAAAGACTAGCGGTAGACGAGCAGTACTTC
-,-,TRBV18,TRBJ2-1,CASSPLAEKEQFF,TGTGCCAGCTCACCACTGGCGGAAAAAGAGCAGTTCTTC
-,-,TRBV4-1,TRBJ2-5,CASSSLTAPETQYF,TGCGCCAGCAGCAGTCTTACGGCTCCGGAGACCCAGTACTTC
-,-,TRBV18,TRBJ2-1,CASSPPTRADEQFF,TGTGCCAGCTCACCACCGACGAGGGCCGATGAGCAGTTCTTC
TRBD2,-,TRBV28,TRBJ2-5,CASSLSGAGLAGEETQYF,TGTGCCAGCAGTTTATCGGGGGCAGGACTAGCGGGAGAAGAGACCCAGTACTTC
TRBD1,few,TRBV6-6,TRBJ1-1,CASSYWTGRTEAFF,TGTGCCAGCAGTTACTGGACAGGGCGGACTGAAGCTTTCTTT
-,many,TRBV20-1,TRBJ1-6,CSASVRRNSPLHF,TGCAGTGCTAGCGTCCGGCGAAATTCACCCCTCCACTTT
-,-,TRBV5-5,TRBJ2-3,CASSFGQGPDTQYF,TGTGCCAGCAGCTTCGGGCAGGGCCCAGATACGCAGTATTTT
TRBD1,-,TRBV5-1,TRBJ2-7,CASSTGQGASSYEQYF,TGCGCCAGCAGTACCGGACAGGGGGCGAGCTCCTACGAGCAGTACTTC
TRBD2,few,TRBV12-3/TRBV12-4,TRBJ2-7,CASRRGTSVMYEQYF,TGTGCCAGCAGGCGCGGGACTAGCGTAATGTACGAGCAGTACTTC
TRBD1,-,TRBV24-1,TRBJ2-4,CATSATPGQLAKNIQYF,TGTGCCACCAGTGCCACCCCGGGACAGCTAGCCAAAAACATTCAGTACTTC
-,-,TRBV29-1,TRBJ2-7,CSVGRDSYEQYF,TGCAGCGTTGGTCGGGACTCCTACGAGCAGTACTTC
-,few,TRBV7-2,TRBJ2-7,CASSLKASPGSSYEQYF,TGTGCCAGCAGCTTAAAGGCGAGTCCGGGGAGCTCCTACGAGCAGTACTTC
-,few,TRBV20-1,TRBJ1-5,CSARRGGQPQHF,TGCAGTGCTAGACGGGGGGGTCAGCCCCAGCATTTT
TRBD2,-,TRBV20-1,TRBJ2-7,CSARDLTSGATYEQYF,TGCAGTGCTAGAGATCTGACTAGCGGGGCAACCTACGAGCAGTACTTC
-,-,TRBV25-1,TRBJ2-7,CASSSTGSMGYEQYF,TGTGCCAGCAGCTCCACCGGGTCCATGGGTTACGAGCAGTACTTC